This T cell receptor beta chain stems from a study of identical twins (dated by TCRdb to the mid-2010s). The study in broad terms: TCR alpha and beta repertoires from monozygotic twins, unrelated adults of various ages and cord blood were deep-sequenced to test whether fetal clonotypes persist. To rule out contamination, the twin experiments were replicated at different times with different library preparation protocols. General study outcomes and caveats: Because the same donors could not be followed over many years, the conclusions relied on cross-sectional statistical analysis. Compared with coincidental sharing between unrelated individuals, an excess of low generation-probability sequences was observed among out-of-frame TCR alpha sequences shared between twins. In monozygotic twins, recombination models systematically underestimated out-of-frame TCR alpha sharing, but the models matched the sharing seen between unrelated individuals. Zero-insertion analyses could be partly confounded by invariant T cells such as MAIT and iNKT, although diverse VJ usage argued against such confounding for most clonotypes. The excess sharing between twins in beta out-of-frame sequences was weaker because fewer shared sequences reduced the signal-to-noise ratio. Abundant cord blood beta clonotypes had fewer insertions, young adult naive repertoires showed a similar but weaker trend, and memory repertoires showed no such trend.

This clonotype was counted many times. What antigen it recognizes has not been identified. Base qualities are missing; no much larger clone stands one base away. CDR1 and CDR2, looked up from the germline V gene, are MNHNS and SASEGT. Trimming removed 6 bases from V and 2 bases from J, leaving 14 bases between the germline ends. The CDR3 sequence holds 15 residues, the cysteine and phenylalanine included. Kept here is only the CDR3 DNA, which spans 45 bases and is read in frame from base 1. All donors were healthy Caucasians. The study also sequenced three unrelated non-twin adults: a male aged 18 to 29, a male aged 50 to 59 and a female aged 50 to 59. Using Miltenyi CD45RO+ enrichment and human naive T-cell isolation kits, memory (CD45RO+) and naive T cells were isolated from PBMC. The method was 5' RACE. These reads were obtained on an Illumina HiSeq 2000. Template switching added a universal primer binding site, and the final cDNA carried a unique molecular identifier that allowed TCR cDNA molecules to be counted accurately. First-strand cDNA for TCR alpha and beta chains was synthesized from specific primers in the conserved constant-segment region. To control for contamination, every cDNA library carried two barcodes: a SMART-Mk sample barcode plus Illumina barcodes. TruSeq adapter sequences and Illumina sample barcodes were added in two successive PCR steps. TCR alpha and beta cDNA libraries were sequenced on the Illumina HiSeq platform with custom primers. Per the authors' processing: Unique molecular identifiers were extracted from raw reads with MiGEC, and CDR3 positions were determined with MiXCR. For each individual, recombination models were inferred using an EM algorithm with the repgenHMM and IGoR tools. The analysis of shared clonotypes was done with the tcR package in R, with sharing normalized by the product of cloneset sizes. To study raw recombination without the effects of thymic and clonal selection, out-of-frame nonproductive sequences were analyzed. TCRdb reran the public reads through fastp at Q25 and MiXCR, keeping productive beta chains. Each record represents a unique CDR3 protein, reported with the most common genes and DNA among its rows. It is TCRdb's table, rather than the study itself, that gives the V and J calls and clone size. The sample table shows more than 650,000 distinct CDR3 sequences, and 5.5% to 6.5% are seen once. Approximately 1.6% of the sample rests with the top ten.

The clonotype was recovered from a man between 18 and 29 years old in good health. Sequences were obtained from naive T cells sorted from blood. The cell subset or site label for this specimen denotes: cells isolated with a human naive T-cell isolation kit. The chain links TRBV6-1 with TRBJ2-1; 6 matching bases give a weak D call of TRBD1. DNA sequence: TGTGCCAGCAGCCGGACCGGACAGCCCTACAATGAGCAGTTCTTC. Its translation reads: CASSRTGQPYNEQFF.